This TCR beta chain derives from a study of blood T cell repertoires in COVID-19. Per the study methods: By means of reference gene primer amplification, nucleated cell counts were estimated. Produced via immunoSEQ multiplex PCR; TCRdb's table is partial and in-frame only. The DNA gave D and trimming, while V, J and clone size come from that table. Found here are a few hundred thousand clones, 80% to 90% of them singletons; the top ten hold 3% to 4%. Adults between roughly 18 and 89 years of age took part from fewer than 30 US areas. The sequence came from a woman aged 40 to 50 with acute COVID-19. The sequenced sample consisted of PBMCs or T cells enriched from blood (not recorded which).

The CDR3 nucleotides read TGTGCCAGTAGTAAAGCGATCGGACAGCCGAGCTCCTACAATGAGCAGTTCTTC. Translated: CASSKAIGQPSSYNEQFF. This chain joins TRBV19 and TRBJ2-1; possible D gene TRBD1, 6 bases. Germline V gives CDR1 LNHDA, CDR2 SQIVND (reference sequence). The CDR3 extends over 18 amino acids. V was trimmed by 4 bases and J by 0 bases, leaving 19 bases between them.